These 23 T cell receptor beta chains were all obtained from the same sample, sequenced in a study of early T cells in non-severe SARS-CoV-2 infection. TCRdb independently ran MiXCR on the 5' RACE reads; one entry per CDR3 protein. The table includes about 33,000 distinct CDR3 sequences, about 5% detected once. Sequencing was carried out using whole blood. Receptors originate from an adult who was a healthcare worker with PCR-confirmed SARS-CoV-2 infection or an uninfected control (not recorded which).

This clonotype was counted only a few times. The chain recombines TRBV5-4 with TRBJ2-3, with D hard to call. Trimming took off 1 base at V and 8 bases at J, with 11 bases between the two ends. CDR1 is SGHNT, CDR2 YYREEE, per germline (reference sequence). This CDR3 spans 13 amino acids. CDR3 nucleotides: TGTGCCAGCAGCTTGCCCGACTTGGGTACGCAGTATTTT. Translated, it gives CASSLPDLGTQYF.

This clonotype was counted many times. The chain links TRBV6-6 to TRBJ1-1; the D is unclear. This CDR3 has 12 residues. Germline lookup yields CDR1 MNHNY and CDR2 SVGAGI (reference sequence). Trimming left V 5 bases short and J 7 bases short, with 11 bases between. CDR3 in DNA: TGTGCCAGCAGTATAAGGGAACATGAAGCTTTCTTT. Encoded protein: CASSIREHEAFF.

The rearrangement uses TRBV3-1 and TRBJ2-4; 14 bases are a match to TRBD2. This CDR3 region has 18 residues. Trimming at V came to 4 bases and at J to 0 bases, leaving 5 bases not matched to a gene. From germline, CDR1 is LGHDT and CDR2 YNNKEL (reference sequence). The CDR3 nucleotides read TGTGCCAGCAGCCGGGGACTAGCGGGGGCTCTAGCCAAAAACATTCAGTACTTC. Translation: CASSRGLAGALAKNIQYF.

The V gene is TRBV3-1, the J gene TRBJ1-2; D is possibly TRBD1 (6 bases). Per germline, CDR1 LGHDT and CDR2 YNNKEL (reference sequence). The CDR3 runs to 13 residues. The ends were cut back, 6 bases at V and 9 bases at J, with 17 bases in the middle. Here the CDR3 DNA reads TGTGCCAGCAGACCTAGACAGGAAGGAAGCTACACCTTC. Translation: CASRPRQEGSYTF. The complete variable domain, with remaining parts taken from reference TRBV3-1 and TRBJ1-2, reads DTAVSQTPKYLVTQMGNDKSIKCEQNLGHDTMYWYKQDSKKFLKIMFSYNNKELIINETVPNRFSPKSPDKAHLNLHINSLELGDSAVYFCASRPRQEGSYTFGSGTRLTVV.

This clonotype showed up many times. V and J are TRBV29-1 and TRBJ2-3; D ambiguous. CDR1 SQVTM and CDR2 ANQGSEA come from the germline V gene. CDR3 length: 15 amino acids. The V and J ends lost 1 base and 2 bases respectively, with 13 bases between them. The CDR3 sequence: CSVEGGDGFTDTQYF. The CDR3 DNA is TGCAGCGTTGAAGGGGGTGACGGGTTCACAGATACGCAGTATTTT.

This clonotype was counted at least ten times. The genes are TRBV20-1 and TRBJ2-5; D gene unclear. Trimming took off 1 base at V and 3 bases at J, with 24 bases between the two ends. In germline, CDR1 is DFQATT, CDR2 SNEGSKA (reference sequence). The CDR3 has 18 residues. The DNA of the CDR3 is TGCAGTGCTAGAGTACCCCCTGTTAGCCTGGTGCTCGAAGAGACCCAGTACTTC. As protein: CSARVPPVSLVLEETQYF.

With regard to this clonotype: With a much larger clone just one base away, this may be a read error. CDR3 nucleotides: TGTGCCAGCAACCAACTAGCGGGGGCGGGCGATGAGCAGTTCTTC. It encodes CASNQLAGAGDEQFF. This chain links TRBV4-2 with TRBJ2-1, with 11 bases identical to TRBD2. The germline CDR1 and CDR2 sequences are LGHNA and YNFKEQ. The CDR3 covers 15 residues.

This clonotype was detected many times. The V gene is TRBV12-3 or TRBV12-4, the J gene TRBJ1-1, with 12 bases matching TRBD1. The CDR3 has 14 amino acids. The ends lost 6 bases at V and 4 bases at J; junction bases unmatched: 3. CDR3 in DNA: TGTGCCAGCAGGGGGACAGGGGGCCTCACTGAAGCTTTCTTT. Translated, it gives CASRGTGGLTEAFF.

The CDR3 DNA is TGTGCCAGTAGTATAGACAGGGCTGGCACTGAAGCTTTCTTT. Translated: CASSIDRAGTEAFF. The chain combines TRBV19 with TRBJ1-1; D possibly corresponds to TRBD1 (5 bases). From germline, CDR1 is LNHDA and CDR2 SQIVND (reference sequence). The CDR3 extends over 14 amino acids. The ends were cut back, 0 bases at V and 4 bases at J, with 9 bases in the middle.

This chain uses TRBV15 with TRBJ2-7, with a weak D call TRBD1 (5 bases). The CDR3 contains 14 residues. V gave up 4 bases and J gave up 6 bases, with 16 bases separating them. Germline CDR1 and CDR2: LNHNV and YYDKDF (reference sequence). The CDR3 nucleotides read TGTGCCACCAGCAAGGGGTCTTTGGATTTCGAGCAGTACTTC. Its protein product is CATSKGSLDFEQYF.

The chain couples TRBV12-3 or TRBV12-4 to TRBJ2-4; the match to TRBD1 covers 7 bases. This CDR3 is built from 14 residues. With V trimmed by 11 bases and J by 7 bases, 14 bases remained unmatched. CDR3 DNA: TGTGCCTCTCAAAGCGGACAGGTTAGGAACATTCAGTACTTC. Protein sequence: CASQSGQVRNIQYF.

In the case of this clonotype: A much larger clone sits a single nucleotide away, making a read error possible. This chain uses TRBV10-2 with TRBJ2-3, with 7 bases lining up with TRBD2. Germline CDR1 is WSHSY and CDR2 is SAAADI. V was pared by 8 bases and J by 2 bases, with 10 bases of the junction left unmatched. This CDR3 spans 15 amino acids. As DNA, the CDR3 is TGCGCCAGCGTCGATTGGGACTACAACACAGATACGCAGTATTTT. It translates to CASVDWDYNTDTQYF.

This clonotype was recorded at least ten times. The chain is built from TRBV6-6 and TRBJ2-3; possibly TRBD2 for D (5 bases). V dropped 0 bases and J dropped 5 bases, with 9 bases sitting between them. Germline values: CDR1 MNHNY, CDR2 SVGAGI (reference sequence). CDR3 length equals 14 residues. The CDR3 region has the DNA TGTGCCAGCAGTTACTCGAACGGAGGAGATACGCAGTATTTT. It is translated as CASSYSNGGDTQYF.

This clonotype was detected a few times. The chain couples TRBV28 to TRBJ2-7; TRBD2 might be the D (5 bases). The CDR3 is made up of 15 amino acids. Germline CDR1 MDHEN, CDR2 SYDVKM. V was clipped by 5 bases and J by 1 base, with 15 bases between them. The CDR3 reads CASSPLLRRSYEQYF. The DNA of the CDR3 is TGTGCCAGCAGTCCGCTCCTCAGGAGGTCCTACGAGCAGTACTTC.

This clonotype has only a few counts. The genes are TRBV5-1 and TRBJ1-1; D remains ambiguous. V was pared by 0 bases and J by 0 bases, with 9 bases between. CDR1 is SGHRS, CDR2 YFSETQ, per germline. The CDR3 runs to 15 residues. The chain's CDR3 is CASSLVGGVNTEAFF. The DNA for the CDR3 is TGCGCCAGCAGCTTGGTGGGCGGAGTGAACACTGAAGCTTTCTTT.

This clonotype has at least ten counts. The V call is TRBV5-1, the J call TRBJ1-1, with 8 positions matching TRBD1. V was clipped by 0 bases and J by 3 bases; unmatched bases: 4. The CDR3 runs 15 residues. Germline assignment: CDR1 SGHRS and CDR2 YFSETQ. The CDR3 loop is CASSLAQGAHTEAFF. The CDR3, as DNA: TGCGCCAGCAGCTTGGCCCAGGGGGCACACACTGAAGCTTTCTTT.

This clonotype was detected many times. The J gene is TRBJ1-6, the V gene TRBV7-9; 7 bases fit TRBD1. Per the germline V gene, CDR1 is SEHNR and CDR2 is FQNEAQ (reference sequence). Germline trimming cut 5 bases from V and 8 bases from J; bases unmatched to any gene: 3. The CDR3 is made up of 13 amino acids. The CDR3 reads CASSTTGDSPLHF. The CDR3, as DNA: TGTGCCAGCAGCACCACAGGGGATTCACCCCTCCACTTT.

This clonotype showed up just a few times. The chain couples TRBV7-9 to TRBJ1-1; D is unclear. The CDR3 spans 14 residues. V was trimmed by 3 bases and J by 3 bases, leaving 11 bases between them. Germline V gene lookup returns CDR1 SEHNR and CDR2 FQNEAQ (reference sequence). The CDR3 sequence: CASSFDNTYTEAFF. The CDR3 DNA reads as TGTGCCAGCAGCTTCGACAATACTTACACTGAAGCTTTCTTT.

This clonotype was seen ten or more times. This chain links TRBV27 with TRBJ2-7; D ambiguous. Germline-derived CDR1 and CDR2 are MNHEY and SMNVEV (reference sequence). The CDR3 contains 15 residues. Trimming removed 2 bases from V and 0 bases from J, with 11 bases in between. In nucleotides, the CDR3 is TGTGCCAGCAGTTTAGCCAGCGTAGGCTCCTACGAGCAGTACTTC. Translation gives CASSLASVGSYEQYF.

This clonotype was seen repeatedly, ten times or more. The DNA of the CDR3 is TGTGCCAGCAGCGGCCGGGCCTCCGCGCCTGGCTACACCTTC. It specifies CASSGRASAPGYTF. V gene TRBV21-1 combines with J gene TRBJ1-2; the D call TRBD1 from the table was never checked on the DNA. TRBV21-1 corresponds to a pseudogene. The CDR3 is made up of 14 amino acids.

The chain combines TRBV29-1 with TRBJ2-1; TRBD2 matches at 12 bases. Germline V gives CDR1 SQVTM, CDR2 ANQGSEA. CDR3 length equals 17 residues. The V gene end was trimmed by 3 bases and the J gene end by 7 bases; junction bases not matched to a gene: 13. The CDR3 reads CSVERTSGATRGNEQFF. In DNA form, the CDR3 reads TGCAGCGTTGAGCGGACTAGCGGGGCCACCCGAGGGAATGAGCAGTTCTTC.

This clonotype was recorded many times. The V call is TRBV20-1, the J call TRBJ2-3, with TRBD1 matching 10 bases. This CDR3 is built from 15 residues. Per germline, CDR1 DFQATT and CDR2 SNEGSKA (reference sequence). V trimming: 2 bases; J trimming: 5 bases; junction bases outside the gene matches: 7. The CDR3 sequence: CSARLDRGLGDTQYF. The CDR3 DNA reads as TGCAGTGCTAGACTTGACAGGGGGCTGGGAGATACGCAGTATTTT.

This clonotype was recorded a few times. V usage is TRBV4-2 and J usage is TRBJ2-7; TRBD2 matches at 10 bases. The CDR3 extends over 16 amino acids. V trimming: 4 bases; J trimming: 2 bases; junction bases outside the gene matches: 8. Germline CDR1 reads LGHNA; CDR2 reads YNFKEQ. The DNA for the CDR3 is TGTGCCAGCAGCCGACGTCCTAGCGGGGGCCCCTACGAGCAGTACTTC. Its translation: CASSRRPSGGPYEQYF.